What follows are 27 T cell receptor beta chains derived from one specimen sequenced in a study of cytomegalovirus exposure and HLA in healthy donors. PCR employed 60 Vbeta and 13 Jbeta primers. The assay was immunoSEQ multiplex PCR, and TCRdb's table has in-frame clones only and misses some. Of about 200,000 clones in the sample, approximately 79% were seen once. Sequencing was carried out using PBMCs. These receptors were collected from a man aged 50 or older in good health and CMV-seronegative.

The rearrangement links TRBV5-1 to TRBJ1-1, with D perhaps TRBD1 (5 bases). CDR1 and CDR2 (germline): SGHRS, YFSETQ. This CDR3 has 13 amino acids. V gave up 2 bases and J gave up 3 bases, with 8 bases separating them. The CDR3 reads CASSFDSYTEAFF. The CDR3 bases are TGCGCCAGCAGCTTCGACAGTTACACTGAAGCTTTCTTT.

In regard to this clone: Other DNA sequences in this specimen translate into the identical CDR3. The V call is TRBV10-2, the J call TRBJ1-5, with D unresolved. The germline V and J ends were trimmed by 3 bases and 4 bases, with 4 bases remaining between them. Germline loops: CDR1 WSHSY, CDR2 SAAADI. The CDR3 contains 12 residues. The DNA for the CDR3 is TGCGCCAGCAGTGACGGGAATCAGCCCCAGCATTTT. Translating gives CASSDGNQPQHF.

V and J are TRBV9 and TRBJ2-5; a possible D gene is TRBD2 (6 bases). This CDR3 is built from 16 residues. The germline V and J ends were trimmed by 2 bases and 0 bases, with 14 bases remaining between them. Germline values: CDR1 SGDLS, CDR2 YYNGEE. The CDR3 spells CASSVEGRRHQETQYF. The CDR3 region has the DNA TGTGCCAGCAGCGTGGAGGGCCGGAGGCACCAAGAGACCCAGTACTTC.

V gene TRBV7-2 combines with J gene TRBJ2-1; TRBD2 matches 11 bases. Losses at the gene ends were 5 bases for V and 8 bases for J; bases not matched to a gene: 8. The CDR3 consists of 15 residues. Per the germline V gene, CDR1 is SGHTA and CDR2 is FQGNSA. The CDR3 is CASSLRVAGGYEQFF. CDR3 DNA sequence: TGTGCCAGCAGCCTCCGGGTAGCGGGAGGGTATGAGCAGTTCTTC.

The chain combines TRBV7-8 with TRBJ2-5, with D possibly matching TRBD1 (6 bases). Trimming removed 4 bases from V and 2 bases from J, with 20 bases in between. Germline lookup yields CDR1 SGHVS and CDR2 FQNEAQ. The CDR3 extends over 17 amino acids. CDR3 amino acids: CASSWTSRTAPQETQYF. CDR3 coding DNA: TGTGCCAGCAGCTGGACATCTCGGACAGCCCCTCAAGAGACCCAGTACTTC.

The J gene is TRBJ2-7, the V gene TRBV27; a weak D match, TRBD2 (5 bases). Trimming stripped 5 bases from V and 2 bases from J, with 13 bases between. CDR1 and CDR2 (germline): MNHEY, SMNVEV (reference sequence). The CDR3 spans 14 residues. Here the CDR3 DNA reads TGTGCCAGCAGTCTCTTAATGGGAGCCTACGAGCAGTACTTC. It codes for CASSLLMGAYEQYF.

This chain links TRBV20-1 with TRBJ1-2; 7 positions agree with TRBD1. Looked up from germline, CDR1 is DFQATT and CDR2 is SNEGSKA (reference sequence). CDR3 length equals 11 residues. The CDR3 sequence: CGRQGAYGYTF. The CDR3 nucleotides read TGCGGGAGACAGGGAGCCTATGGCTACACCTTC.

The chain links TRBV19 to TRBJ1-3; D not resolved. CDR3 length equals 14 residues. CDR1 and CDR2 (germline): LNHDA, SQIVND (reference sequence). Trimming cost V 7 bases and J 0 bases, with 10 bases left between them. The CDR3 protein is CASNPGNSGNTIYF. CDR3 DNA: TGTGCCAGTAACCCCGGGAACTCTGGAAACACCATATATTTT. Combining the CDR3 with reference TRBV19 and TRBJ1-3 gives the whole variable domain DGGITQSPKYLFRKEGQNVTLSCEQNLNHDAMYWYRQDPGQGLRLIYYSQIVNDFQKGDIAEGYSVSREKKESFPLTVTSAQKNPTAFYLCASNPGNSGNTIYFGEGSWLTVV.

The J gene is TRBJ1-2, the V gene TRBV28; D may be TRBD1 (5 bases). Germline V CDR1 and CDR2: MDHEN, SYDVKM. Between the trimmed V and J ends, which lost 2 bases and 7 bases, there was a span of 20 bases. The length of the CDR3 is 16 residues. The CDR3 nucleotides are TGTGCCAGCAGTTTAATAGCCAGGGAAGGCTTCAGTGGCTACACCTTC. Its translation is CASSLIAREGFSGYTF.

The DNA for the CDR3 is TGTGCCAGCTTGGCGGGAGGGCCGAACACCGGGGAGCTGTTTTTT. Translating it yields CASLAGGPNTGELFF. J is TRBJ2-2 and V is TRBV7-9; 9 positions agree with TRBD2. Germline V gene data show CDR1 as SEHNR and CDR2 as FQNEAQ (reference sequence). Trimming at V came to 8 bases and at J to 0 bases, leaving 4 bases not matched to a gene. The CDR3 extends over 15 amino acids.

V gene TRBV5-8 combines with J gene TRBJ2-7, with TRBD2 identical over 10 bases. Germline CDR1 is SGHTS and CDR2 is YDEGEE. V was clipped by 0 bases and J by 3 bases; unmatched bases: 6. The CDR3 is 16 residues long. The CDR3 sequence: CASSLESSGSRYEQYF. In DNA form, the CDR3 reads TGTGCCAGCAGCTTGGAGTCTAGCGGGAGTCGCTACGAGCAGTACTTC. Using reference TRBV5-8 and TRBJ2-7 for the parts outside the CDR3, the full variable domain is EAGVTQSPTHLIKTRGQQATLRCSPISGHTSVYWYQQALGLGLQFLLWYDEGEERNRGNFPPRFSGRQFPNYSSELNVNALELEDSALYLCASSLESSGSRYEQYFGPGTRLTVT.

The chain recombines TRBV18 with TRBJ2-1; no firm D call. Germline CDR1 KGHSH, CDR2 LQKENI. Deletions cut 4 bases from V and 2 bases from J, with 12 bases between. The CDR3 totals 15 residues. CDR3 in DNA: TGTGCCAGCTCACTTACTCTATCCGCCTACAATGAGCAGTTCTTC. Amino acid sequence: CASSLTLSAYNEQFF.

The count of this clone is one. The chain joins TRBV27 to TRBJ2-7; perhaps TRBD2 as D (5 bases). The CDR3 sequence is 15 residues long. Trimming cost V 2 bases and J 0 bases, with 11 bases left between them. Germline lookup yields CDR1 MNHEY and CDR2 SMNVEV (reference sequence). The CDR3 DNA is TGTGCCAGCAGTTTAAGTGGGAGCGGCTCCTACGAGCAGTACTTC. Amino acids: CASSLSGSGSYEQYF.

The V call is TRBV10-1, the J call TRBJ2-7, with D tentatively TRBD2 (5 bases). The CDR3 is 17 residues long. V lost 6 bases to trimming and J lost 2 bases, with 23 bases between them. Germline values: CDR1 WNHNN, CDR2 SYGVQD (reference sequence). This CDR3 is CASSLVGNDYNTYEQYF. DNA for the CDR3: TGCGCCAGCAGCCTCGTCGGGAATGACTATAATACCTACGAGCAGTACTTC.

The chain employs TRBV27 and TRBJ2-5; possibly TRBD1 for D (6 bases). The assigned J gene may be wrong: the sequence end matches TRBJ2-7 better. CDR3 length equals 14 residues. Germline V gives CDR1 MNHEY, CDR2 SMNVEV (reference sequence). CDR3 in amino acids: CASRQQGIGYEQYF. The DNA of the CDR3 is TGTGCCAGCAGACAACAGGGAATCGGATACGAGCAGTACTTC.

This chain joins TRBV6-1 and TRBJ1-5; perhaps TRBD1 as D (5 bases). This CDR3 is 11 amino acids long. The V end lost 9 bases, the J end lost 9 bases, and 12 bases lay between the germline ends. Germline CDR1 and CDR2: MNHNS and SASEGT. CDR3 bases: TGTGCCAGTTCGGCCGGGGGGCCCCAGCATTTT. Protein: CASSAGGPQHF.

CDR3 region: CASSLGLGRGYTGELFF. DNA for the CDR3: TGTGCCAGCAGCTTGGGATTGGGGAGAGGTTACACCGGGGAGCTGTTTTTT. The rearrangement joins TRBV28 to TRBJ2-2; a possible D gene is TRBD2 (5 bases). CDR3 size: 17 residues. V was pared by 6 bases and J by 3 bases, with 20 bases between. Germline-derived CDR1 and CDR2 are MDHEN and SYDVKM.

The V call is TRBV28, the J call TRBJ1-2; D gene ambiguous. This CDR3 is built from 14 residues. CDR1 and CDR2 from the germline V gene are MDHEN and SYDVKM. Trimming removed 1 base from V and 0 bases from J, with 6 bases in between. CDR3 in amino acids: CASSLFPSNYGYTF. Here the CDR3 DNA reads TGTGCCAGCAGTTTATTCCCGTCTAACTATGGCTACACCTTC.

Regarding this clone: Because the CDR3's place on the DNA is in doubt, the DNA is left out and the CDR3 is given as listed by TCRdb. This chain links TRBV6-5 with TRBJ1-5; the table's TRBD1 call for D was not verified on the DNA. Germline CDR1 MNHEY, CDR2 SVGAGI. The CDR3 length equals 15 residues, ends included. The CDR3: CASSSGQGVLKPQHF.

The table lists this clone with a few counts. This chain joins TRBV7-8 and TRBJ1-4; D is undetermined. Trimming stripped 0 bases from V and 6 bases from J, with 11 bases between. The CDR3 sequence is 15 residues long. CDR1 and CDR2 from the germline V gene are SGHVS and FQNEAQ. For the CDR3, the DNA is TGTGCCAGCAGCTTAGCAGCAGGCACCTATGAAAAACTGTTTTTT. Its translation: CASSLAAGTYEKLFF.

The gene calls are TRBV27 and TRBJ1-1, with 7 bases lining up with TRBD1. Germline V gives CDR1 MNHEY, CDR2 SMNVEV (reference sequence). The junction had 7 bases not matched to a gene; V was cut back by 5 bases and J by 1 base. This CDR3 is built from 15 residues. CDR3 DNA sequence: TGTGCCAGCAGTCTCCCGGACAGGAGGAACACTGAAGCTTTCTTT. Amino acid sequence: CASSLPDRRNTEAFF.

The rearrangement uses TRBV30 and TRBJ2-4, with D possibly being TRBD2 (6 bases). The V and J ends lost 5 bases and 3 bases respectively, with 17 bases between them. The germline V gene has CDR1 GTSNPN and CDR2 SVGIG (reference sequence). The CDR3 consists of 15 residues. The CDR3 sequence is CAWHHRRDVKNIQYF. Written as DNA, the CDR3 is TGTGCCTGGCACCATCGGCGGGACGTCAAAAACATTCAGTACTTC. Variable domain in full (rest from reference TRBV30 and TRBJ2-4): SQTIHQWPATLVQPVGSPLSLECTVEGTSNPNLYWYRQAAGRGLQLLFYSVGIGQISSEVPQNLSASRPQDRQFILSSKKLLLSDSGFYLCAWHHRRDVKNIQYFGAGTRLSVL.

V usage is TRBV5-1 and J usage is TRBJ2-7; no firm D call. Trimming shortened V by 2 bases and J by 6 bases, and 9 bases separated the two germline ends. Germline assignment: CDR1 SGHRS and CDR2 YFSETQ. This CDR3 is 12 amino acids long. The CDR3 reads CASSFERSEQYF. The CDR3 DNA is TGCGCCAGCAGCTTTGAACGGAGCGAGCAGTACTTC.

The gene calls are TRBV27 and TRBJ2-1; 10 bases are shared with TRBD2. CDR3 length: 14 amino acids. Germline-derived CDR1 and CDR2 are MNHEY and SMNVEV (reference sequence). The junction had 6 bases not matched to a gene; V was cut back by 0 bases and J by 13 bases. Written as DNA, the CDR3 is TGTGCCAGCAGTTTATCGGCTAGCGGGAGTCACCAGTTCTTC. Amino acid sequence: CASSLSASGSHQFF.

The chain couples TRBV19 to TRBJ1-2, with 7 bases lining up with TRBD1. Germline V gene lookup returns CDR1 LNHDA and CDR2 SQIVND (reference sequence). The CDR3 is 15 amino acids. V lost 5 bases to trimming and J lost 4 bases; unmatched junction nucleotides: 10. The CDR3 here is CASSLPGGSFYGYTF. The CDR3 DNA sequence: TGTGCCAGTAGTTTACCAGGGGGTTCCTTCTATGGCTACACCTTC.

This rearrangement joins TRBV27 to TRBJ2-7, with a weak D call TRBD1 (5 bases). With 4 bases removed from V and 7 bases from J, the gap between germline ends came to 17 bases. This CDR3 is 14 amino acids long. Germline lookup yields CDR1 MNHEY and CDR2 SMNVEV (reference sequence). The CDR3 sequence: CASSSGQGPSEQYF. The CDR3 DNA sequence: TGTGCCAGCAGTTCCGGGCAGGGCCCCTCGGAGCAGTACTTC.

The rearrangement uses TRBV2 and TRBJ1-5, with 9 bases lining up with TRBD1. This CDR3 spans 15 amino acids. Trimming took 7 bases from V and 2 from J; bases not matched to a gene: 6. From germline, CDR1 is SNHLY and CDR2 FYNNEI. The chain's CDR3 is CASKGQGVGNQPQHF. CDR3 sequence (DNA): TGTGCCAGCAAGGGACAGGGAGTCGGCAATCAGCCCCAGCATTTT.